The rows below give T cell receptor beta chains drawn from one sample of a study of T cell repertoires in cytomegalovirus infection. TCRdb used MiXCR to reprocess the reads, holding one entry per CDR3 protein. The table shows about 700,000 distinct CDR3 sequences, with about 33% occurring only once. No antigen has been assigned to these receptors. The input for sequencing was cultured PBMCs, taken from culture after CMV antigen stimulation. These receptors came from a human donor in good health (CMV status not recorded). Some clones in this sample may be carry-over from other donors' samples. CDR3s include the opening cysteine and the closing phenylalanine or tryptophan. D genes are given only for firm matches. Clone size is not always given. Where it is, it says once, few, many or a class for expanded clones.

>-|-|TRBJ2-7|TRBV7-8
CASSFPEGGKNYEQYF
TGTGCCAGCAGCTTCCCAGAGGGCGGGAAAAACTACGAGCAGTACTTC
>-|-|TRBJ2-5|TRBV7-2
CASSFAPQGSVETQYF
TGTGCCAGCAGCTTCGCTCCCCAGGGGTCCGTGGAGACCCAGTACTTC
>-|-|TRBJ2-1|TRBV25-1
CASSESDLGQRFNEQFF
TGTGCCAGCAGTGAATCAGATCTGGGCCAACGCTTCAATGAGCAGTTCTTC
>-|few|TRBJ2-1|TRBV20-1
CSARGGYYNEQFF
TGCAGTGCTAGAGGCGGTTACTACAATGAGCAGTTCTTC
>-|-|TRBJ2-1|TRBV6-2/TRBV6-3
CASRDWRRSYNEQFF
TGTGCCAGCAGGGACTGGCGCCGCTCCTACAATGAGCAGTTCTTC
>-|many|TRBJ2-1|TRBV7-2
CASSQIPNYNEQFF
TGTGCCAGCAGCCAAATACCCAACTACAATGAGCAGTTCTTC
>-|-|TRBJ1-1|TRBV11-2
CASSLARGLDTEAFF
TGTGCCAGCAGCTTAGCACGGGGATTGGACACTGAAGCTTTCTTT
>-|few|TRBJ2-1|TRBV7-6
CASSQTGTGAFYEQFF
TGTGCCAGCAGCCAAACCGGGACCGGGGCTTTCTATGAGCAGTTCTTC
>-|-|TRBJ2-1|TRBV7-6
CASSLAYVVVYNEQFF
TGTGCCAGCAGCTTAGCTTACGTTGTAGTCTACAATGAGCAGTTCTTC
>-|-|TRBJ2-1|TRBV11-2
CASSPLRDYNEQFF
TGTGCCAGCAGCCCCCTGAGGGACTACAATGAGCAGTTCTTC
>-|many|TRBJ2-3|TRBV7-2
CASSISGGGSTDTQYF
TGTGCCAGCAGCATTAGCGGAGGAGGAAGCACAGATACGCAGTATTTT
>-|-|TRBJ2-7|TRBV6-6
CASSYSRLPLGQYF
TGTGCCAGCAGTTACTCGAGATTGCCTTTAGGGCAGTACTTC
>TRBD2|-|TRBJ2-1|TRBV6-2/TRBV6-3
CASRRAGVENEQFF
TGTGCCAGCAGGCGAGCGGGAGTAGAAAATGAGCAGTTCTTC
>-|many|TRBJ1-2|TRBV7-2
CASSLAFPYGYTF
TGTGCCAGCAGCTTAGCGTTCCCATATGGCTACACCTTC
>TRBD2|-|TRBJ2-7|TRBV30
CAWSTGGPYEQYF
TGTGCCTGGAGTACGGGAGGGCCCTACGAGCAGTACTTC
>-|many|TRBJ2-7|TRBV7-2
CASSRGLTRYEQYF
TGTGCCAGCAGCCGCGGACTCACGCGCTACGAGCAGTACTTC
>-|-|TRBJ2-5|TRBV19
CASRKTWGPRETQYF
TGTGCCAGTAGGAAGACGTGGGGGCCAAGAGAGACCCAGTACTTC
>TRBD2|many|TRBJ2-5|TRBV7-2
CASTKTSGGAAIETQYF
TGTGCCAGCACCAAGACTAGCGGGGGGGCAGCTATCGAGACCCAGTACTTC
>-|-|TRBJ2-1|TRBV20-1
CSAPPWGNEQFF
TGCAGTGCCCCTCCGTGGGGGAATGAGCAGTTCTTC
>-|-|TRBJ2-1|TRBV2
CASSPLSRGNEQFF
TGTGCCAGCAGTCCCCTGAGTAGGGGCAATGAGCAGTTCTTC
>TRBD2|-|TRBJ2-5|TRBV5-4
CASSSGTSGVLKETQYF
TGTGCCAGCAGCTCCGGGACTAGCGGGGTTCTAAAAGAGACCCAGTACTTC
>TRBD1|-|TRBJ2-1|TRBV6-2/TRBV6-3
CATGTGAFGEQFF
TGTGCCACCGGGACAGGGGCCTTCGGTGAGCAGTTCTTC
>-|few|TRBJ2-3|TRBV7-2
CASSLEASLSTDTQYF
TGTGCCAGCAGCTTAGAAGCGTCGCTATCCACAGATACGCAGTATTTT
>TRBD2|-|TRBJ2-3|TRBV20-1
CSARTAGDTDTQYF
TGCAGTGCTAGAACGGCGGGGGATACAGATACGCAGTATTTT
>-|-|TRBJ1-1|TRBV7-2
CASSLLVWGAEAFF
TGTGCCAGCAGCTTATTGGTCTGGGGTGCTGAAGCTTTCTTT
>-|-|TRBJ2-6|TRBV5-6
CASSLRGGGANVLTF
TGTGCCAGCAGCTTGAGGGGTGGAGGGGCCAACGTCCTGACTTTC
>-|few|TRBJ2-2|TRBV7-9
CASSPGATNTGELFF
TGTGCCAGCAGCCCTGGGGCAACGAACACCGGGGAGCTGTTTTTT
>-|-|TRBJ1-1|TRBV6-2/TRBV6-3
CASSYSVTVNTEAFF
TGTGCCAGCAGTTACTCGGTGACAGTGAACACTGAAGCTTTCTTT
>TRBD1|few|TRBJ2-7|TRBV19
CASSIDSDRGTTYEQYF
TGTGCCAGTAGTATAGATTCGGACAGGGGGACAACCTACGAGCAGTACTTC
>TRBD2|-|TRBJ2-3|TRBV4-3
CASSQEASGLDTQYF
TGCGCCAGCAGCCAAGAGGCTAGCGGGCTAGATACGCAGTATTTT
>TRBD1|few|TRBJ2-5|TRBV6-8
CASREQGGMETQYF
TGTGCCAGCAGAGAACAGGGGGGCATGGAGACCCAGTACTTC
>-|-|TRBJ1-1|TRBV20-1
CSARSPEGGPLLNTEAFF
TGCAGTGCTAGGTCACCCGAGGGGGGCCCCTTACTGAACACTGAAGCTTTCTTT
>TRBD1|-|TRBJ1-1|TRBV12-3/TRBV12-4
CASSFRRTGDTEAFF
TGTGCCAGCAGTTTCCGGAGGACAGGAGACACTGAAGCTTTCTTT
>TRBD1|-|TRBJ1-1|TRBV20-1
CSARDLRQGAYNTEAFF
TGCAGTGCTAGAGATCTAAGACAGGGGGCATATAACACTGAAGCTTTCTTT
>-|-|TRBJ2-7|TRBV19
CASSMSAASTYEQYF
TGTGCCAGTAGTATGTCAGCCGCTTCCACCTACGAGCAGTACTTC
>TRBD2|many|TRBJ2-7|TRBV7-2
CASSLVAGSGNNEQYF
TGTGCCAGCAGCTTAGTTGCCGGGAGCGGGAATAACGAGCAGTACTTC
>TRBD2|-|TRBJ2-3|TRBV7-6
CASSPKLVAGGTDTQYF
TGTGCCAGCAGCCCGAAGTTGGTAGCGGGAGGCACAGATACGCAGTATTTT
>-|few|TRBJ1-3|TRBV7-2
CASSDRPDRLGNTIYF
TGTGCCAGCAGCGATCGACCGGACAGACTTGGAAACACCATATATTTT
>-|few|TRBJ2-1|TRBV7-8
CASSLAGAYYNEQFF
TGTGCCAGCAGCTTAGCAGGGGCATACTACAATGAGCAGTTCTTC